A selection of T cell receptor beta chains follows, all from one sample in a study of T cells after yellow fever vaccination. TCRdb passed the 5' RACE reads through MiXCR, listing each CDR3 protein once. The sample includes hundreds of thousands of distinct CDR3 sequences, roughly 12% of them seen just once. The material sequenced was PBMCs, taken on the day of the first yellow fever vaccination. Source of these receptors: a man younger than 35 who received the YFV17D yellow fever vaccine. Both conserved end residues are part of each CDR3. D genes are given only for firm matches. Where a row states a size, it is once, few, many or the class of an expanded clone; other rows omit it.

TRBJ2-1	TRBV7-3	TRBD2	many	CASSSLGTSGSSYNEQFF	TGTGCCAGCAGCTCGTTAGGGACTAGCGGTTCCTCCTACAATGAGCAGTTCTTC
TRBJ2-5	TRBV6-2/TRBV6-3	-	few	CASRRFSGIQETQYF	TGTGCCAGCAGGAGATTCTCAGGGATCCAAGAGACCCAGTACTTC
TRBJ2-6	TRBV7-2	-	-	CASNRESSGANVLTF	TGTGCCAGCAACAGGGAAAGTTCTGGGGCCAACGTCCTGACTTTC
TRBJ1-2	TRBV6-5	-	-	CASSYSGWDPGYTF	TGTGCCAGCAGTTACTCGGGGTGGGACCCCGGCTACACCTTC
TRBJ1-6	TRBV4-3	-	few	CASKGDRFESPLHF	TGCGCCAGCAAGGGAGACAGGTTTGAATCACCCCTCCACTTT
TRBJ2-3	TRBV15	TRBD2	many	CATKLAGGLFDTQYF	TGTGCCACCAAACTAGCGGGGGGCCTCTTCGATACGCAGTATTTT
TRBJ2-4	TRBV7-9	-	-	CATALEGSIQYF	TGTGCCACTGCTTTAGAGGGTAGCATTCAGTACTTC
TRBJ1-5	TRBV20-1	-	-	CSAGPGTFNQPQHF	TGCAGTGCTGGCCCAGGGACCTTTAATCAGCCCCAGCATTTT
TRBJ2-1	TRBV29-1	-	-	CSVGRGGNEQFF	TGCAGCGTTGGTCGGGGAGGCAATGAGCAGTTCTTC
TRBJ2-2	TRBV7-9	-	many	CASSLVGTNTGELFF	TGTGCCAGCAGCTTAGTGGGGACGAACACCGGGGAGCTGTTTTTT
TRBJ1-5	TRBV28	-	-	CASSPYRARQHF	TGTGCCAGCAGCCCCTATCGAGCACGCCAGCATTTT
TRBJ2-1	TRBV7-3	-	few	CASSLNPEDEQFF	TGTGCCAGCAGCTTAAATCCGGAGGATGAGCAGTTCTTC
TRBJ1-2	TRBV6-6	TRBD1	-	CASSYGDRGTYTF	TGTGCCAGCAGTTACGGGGACAGGGGAACCTACACCTTC
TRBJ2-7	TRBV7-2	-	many	CASSLGDPYEQYF	TGTGCCAGCAGCTTGGGGGACCCCTACGAGCAGTACTTC
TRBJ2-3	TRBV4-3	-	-	CASSQEYSWSTDTQYF	TGCGCCAGCAGCCAAGAGTACAGCTGGTCCACAGATACGCAGTATTTT
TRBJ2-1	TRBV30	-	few	CAWSIGIREQFF	TGTGCCTGGAGCATAGGGATCCGTGAGCAGTTCTTC
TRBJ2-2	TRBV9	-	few	CASSVRLNTGELFF	TGTGCCAGCAGCGTGAGGTTGAACACCGGGGAGCTGTTTTTT
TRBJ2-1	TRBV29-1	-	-	CSVESGAGGEYNEQFF	TGCAGCGTTGAGTCCGGGGCCGGAGGGGAGTACAATGAGCAGTTCTTC
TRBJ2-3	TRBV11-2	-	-	CASSLGRGIADTQYF	TGTGCCAGCAGCTTAGGTCGGGGGATTGCAGATACGCAGTATTTT
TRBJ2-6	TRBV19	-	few	CASIEIGSGANVLTF	TGTGCCAGTATCGAAATAGGCTCTGGGGCCAACGTCCTGACTTTC
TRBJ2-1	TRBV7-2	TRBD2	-	CASSPKSLAGGPIEQFF	TGTGCCAGCAGCCCGAAGTCATTAGCGGGGGGGCCTATTGAGCAGTTCTTC
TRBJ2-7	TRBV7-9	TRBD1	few	CASSYDRDVYEQYF	TGTGCCAGCAGCTATGACAGGGACGTCTACGAGCAGTACTTC
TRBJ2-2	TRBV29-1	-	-	CSVESRRNTGELFF	TGCAGCGTTGAGAGCAGGAGGAACACCGGGGAGCTGTTTTTT
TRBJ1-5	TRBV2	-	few	CASSVMAGNQPQHF	TGTGCCAGCAGTGTGATGGCAGGCAATCAGCCCCAGCATTTT
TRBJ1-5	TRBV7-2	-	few	CASSTRPGSGNQPQHF	TGTGCCAGCAGCACCAGACCTGGTAGTGGCAATCAGCCCCAGCATTTT
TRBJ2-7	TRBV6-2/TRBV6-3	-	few	CASSRFGASYEQYF	TGTGCCAGCAGCCGGTTTGGCGCCTCCTACGAGCAGTACTTC
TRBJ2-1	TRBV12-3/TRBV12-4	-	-	CASSFSSNEQFF	TGTGCCAGCAGTTTTTCGTCGAATGAGCAGTTCTTC
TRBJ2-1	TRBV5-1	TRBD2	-	CASSLGTGGFNNEQFF	TGCGCCAGCAGCTTGGGTACGGGGGGGTTCAACAATGAGCAGTTCTTC
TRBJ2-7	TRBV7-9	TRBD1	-	CASSPIRDSKFYEQYF	TGTGCCAGCAGCCCGATCCGGGACAGCAAGTTCTACGAGCAGTACTTC
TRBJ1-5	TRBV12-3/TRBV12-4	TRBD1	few	CASSGQGLNQPQHF	TGTGCCAGCAGTGGACAGGGCCTCAATCAGCCCCAGCATTTT
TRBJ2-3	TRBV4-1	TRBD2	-	CASSHLPRRGGTTDTQYF	TGCGCCAGCAGCCACCTCCCCAGGCGGGGGGGGACCACAGATACGCAGTATTTT
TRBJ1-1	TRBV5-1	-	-	CAKKQGLNTEAFF	TGCGCCAAGAAACAGGGTTTGAACACTGAAGCTTTCTTT
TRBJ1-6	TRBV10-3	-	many	CATSEVRAGSPLHF	TGTGCCACGTCTGAGGTCAGAGCCGGTTCACCCCTCCACTTT
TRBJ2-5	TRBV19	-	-	CASSIPGGSQETQYF	TGTGCCAGTAGTATACCGGGGGGCTCCCAAGAGACCCAGTACTTC
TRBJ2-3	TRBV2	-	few	CASSRLLGGAGPDTQYF	TGTGCCAGCAGCCGTTTACTAGGGGGGGCGGGACCAGATACGCAGTATTTT
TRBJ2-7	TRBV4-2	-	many	CASRDGEQYF	TGTGCCAGCAGGGACGGAGAGCAGTACTTC
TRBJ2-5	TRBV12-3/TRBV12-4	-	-	CASSLRGKETQYF	TGTGCCAGCAGTTTGCGGGGTAAAGAGACCCAGTACTTC
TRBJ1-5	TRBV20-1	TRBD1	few	CSAREGQEKQPQHF	TGCAGTGCTAGAGAAGGACAGGAGAAGCAGCCCCAGCATTTT
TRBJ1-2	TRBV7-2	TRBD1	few	CASSQKTGSNYGYTF	TGTGCCAGCAGCCAAAAGACAGGGTCTAACTATGGCTACACCTTC
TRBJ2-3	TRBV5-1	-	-	CASSLGGTMGDTQYF	TGCGCCAGCAGCTTGGGGGGGACGATGGGAGATACGCAGTATTTT
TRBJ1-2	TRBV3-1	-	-	CASSQEWGTYGYTF	TGTGCCAGCAGCCAAGAATGGGGGACCTATGGCTACACCTTC
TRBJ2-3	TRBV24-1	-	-	CATRGGLATDTQYF	TGTGCCACCCGCGGGGGCCTGGCAACAGATACGCAGTATTTT